This TCR beta chain was sequenced in a study of T cell responses to AZD1222 COVID-19 vaccine. Study findings and constraints: It was only after the peak T cell response that any repertoires were sampled. Seropositive status at baseline applied to only a handful of AZD1222 recipients.

With regard to this clone: Its antigen is as yet unknown.

The V gene's germline CDR1 is PRHDT and CDR2 FYEKMQ (reference sequence). Trimming shortened V by 0 bases and J by 4 bases, and 13 bases separated the two germline ends. This CDR3 comprises 16 residues. Using immunoSEQ multiplex PCR, the repertoire was profiled, and TCRdb retains in-frame clones only, with some absent. This table holds under 150,000 clones, approximately 92% found once. The TCR originated in an adult in good health. Sequences were derived from peripheral blood, sampled on day 0 of AZD1222 vaccination. V and J are TRBV13 and TRBJ1-3; no reliable D call. The CDR3 reads CASSLGGGEAGNTIYF. DNA of the CDR3: TGTGCCAGCAGCTTAGGGGGCGGGGAAGCAGGAAACACCATATATTTT. The whole variable domain, remainder taken from reference TRBV13 and TRBJ1-3, is AAGVIQSPRHLIKEKRETATLKCYPIPRHDTVYWYQQGPGQDPQFLISFYEKMQSDKGSIPDRFSAQQFSDYHSELNMSSLELGDSALYFCASSLGGGEAGNTIYFGEGSWLTVV.